A single sample is the source of the 20 T cell receptor beta chains below, sequenced in a study of shared clonotypes between healthy human individuals. Using immunoSEQ multiplex PCR, the repertoire was profiled, and TCRdb retains in-frame clones only, with some absent. Counted here are approximately 1.4 million clones, around 98% occurring once; the ten biggest clones make up approximately 0.44%. Sequencing used naive CD4+ T cells sorted from blood. Subset indicated: CD45RA+ positively selected. These receptors were obtained from a man under 40 in good health.

The chain joins TRBV19 to TRBJ1-5; weak D call: TRBD1 (5 bases). The CDR3 sequence is 14 residues long. The V end was cut by 6 bases, the J end by 3 bases, with 12 bases between. Germline lookup yields CDR1 LNHDA and CDR2 SQIVND (reference sequence). The CDR3 here is CASRRGRPNQPQHF. CDR3 DNA sequence: TGTGCCAGTAGGAGGGGACGGCCCAATCAGCCCCAGCATTTT.

The V gene is TRBV6-6, the J gene TRBJ2-7; perhaps TRBD2 as D (6 bases). The CDR3 totals 15 residues. The germline V and J ends were trimmed by 4 bases and 4 bases, with 17 bases remaining between them. Germline V gene sequence: CDR1 MNHNY, CDR2 SVGAGI (reference sequence). The CDR3 coding sequence is TGTGCCAGCAGTTCTCCGTCGGGAGTCGGTTACGAGCAGTACTTC. It specifies CASSSPSGVGYEQYF.

The V gene is TRBV5-4, the J gene TRBJ1-4; D gene unclear. From germline, CDR1 is SGHNT and CDR2 YYREEE (reference sequence). V was shortened by 1 base and J by 4 bases, with 8 bases between the two germline ends. The CDR3 spans 14 residues. CDR3 amino acids: CASSLLGYNEKLFF. The CDR3 coding sequence is TGTGCCAGCAGCTTGTTGGGTTATAATGAAAAACTGTTTTTT.

J is TRBJ2-7 and V is TRBV2, with D possibly being TRBD2 (5 bases). CDR1 SNHLY and CDR2 FYNNEI come from the germline V gene. The CDR3 runs to 13 residues. V was trimmed by 11 bases and J by 4 bases, leaving 18 bases between them. CDR3 nucleotides: TGTGCCTCCTCTAGGACTGCCCAGTACGAGCAGTACTTC. This sequence encodes CASSRTAQYEQYF. The whole variable domain, remainder taken from reference TRBV2 and TRBJ2-7, is EPEVTQTPSHQVTQMGQEVILRCVPISNHLYFYWYRQILGQKVEFLVSFYNNEISEKSEIFDDQFSVERPDGSNFTLKIRSTKLEDSAMYFCASSRTAQYEQYFGPGTRLTVT.

The rearrangement uses TRBV6-6 and TRBJ2-7, with TRBD1 as a possible D gene (5 bases). Germline values: CDR1 MNHNY, CDR2 SVGAGI (reference sequence). The CDR3 contains 16 residues. The germline V and J ends were trimmed by 0 bases and 0 bases, with 12 bases remaining between them. CDR3 bases: TGTGCCAGCAGTTACTCGTCTGACGACAGCTCCTACGAGCAGTACTTC. Translated, it gives CASSYSSDDSSYEQYF.

The chain has TRBV5-4 and TRBJ2-3; a weak D match, TRBD2 (6 bases). Deletions cut 5 bases from V and 1 base from J, with 20 bases between. The CDR3 spans 17 residues. The germline gives CDR1 SGHNT, CDR2 YYREEE (reference sequence). CDR3 bases: TGTGCCAGCAGGCCCTTCACACGGACTACCGGCACAGATACGCAGTATTTT. Translated: CASRPFTRTTGTDTQYF. Based on the CDR3 plus reference TRBV5-4 and TRBJ2-3, the full variable domain is ETGVTQSPTHLIKTRGQQVTLRCSSQSGHNTVSWYQQALGQGPQFIFQYYREEENGRGNFPPRFSGLQFPNYSSELNVNALELDDSALYLCASRPFTRTTGTDTQYFGPGTRLTVL.

The J gene is TRBJ2-1, the V gene TRBV7-2; D is unclear. Trimming removed 3 bases from V and 4 bases from J, with 7 bases in between. The CDR3 covers 13 residues. Germline assignment: CDR1 SGHTA and CDR2 FQGNSA. Written as DNA, the CDR3 is TGTGCCAGCAGCTTTTCGAAGTACAATGAGCAGTTCTTC. It translates to CASSFSKYNEQFF. Complete variable domain (other parts from reference TRBV7-2 and TRBJ2-1): GAGVSQSPSNKVTEKGKDVELRCDPISGHTALYWYRQSLGQGLEFLIYFQGNSAPDKSGLPSDRFSAERTGGSVSTLTIQRTQQEDSAVYLCASSFSKYNEQFFGPGTRLTVL.

J is TRBJ2-2 and V is TRBV28; TRBD1 matches at 9 bases. The V gene end was trimmed by 8 bases and the J gene end by 0 bases; junction bases not matched to a gene: 10. Looked up from germline, CDR1 is MDHEN and CDR2 is SYDVKM. The CDR3 has 17 amino acids. In nucleotides, the CDR3 is TGTGCCAGCGTAGGACAGGGGCGCCTATCGAACACCGGGGAGCTGTTTTTT. Protein product: CASVGQGRLSNTGELFF.

A single count supports this clone. The CDR3 nucleotides are TGTGCCATCGGACCCGGGACAGGGCCTCTCGAGCAGTACTTC. Encoded protein: CAIGPGTGPLEQYF. The V gene is TRBV10-3, the J gene TRBJ2-7; 9 bases fit TRBD1. Germline CDR1 and CDR2: ENHRY and SYGVKD. This CDR3 has 14 amino acids. The junction had 11 bases not matched to a gene; V was cut back by 8 bases and J by 6 bases.

The V call is TRBV25-1, the J call TRBJ1-1; D gene uncertain. The germline gives CDR1 MGHDK, CDR2 SYGVNS. V gave up 1 base and J gave up 11 bases, with 14 bases separating them. The CDR3 extends over 13 amino acids. This chain's CDR3 is CASSESPRFRAFF. The CDR3 coding sequence is TGTGCCAGCAGTGAATCCCCTAGGTTTCGGGCTTTCTTT.

The rearrangement uses TRBV28 and TRBJ2-6, with TRBD1 matching 10 bases. V trimming: 6 bases; J trimming: 0 bases; junction bases outside the gene matches: 8. Germline CDR1 MDHEN, CDR2 SYDVKM. The CDR3 extends over 18 amino acids. CDR3 nucleotide sequence: TGTGCCAGCAGCTTAGGGACAGGGGCCAACTCTGGGGCCAACGTCCTGACTTTC. Amino acids: CASSLGTGANSGANVLTF. Full variable domain (rest looked up from reference TRBV28 and TRBJ2-6): DVKVTQSSRYLVKRTGEKVFLECVQDMDHENMFWYRQDPGLGLRLIYFSYDVKMKEKGDIPEGYSVSREKKERFSLILESASTNQTSMYLCASSLGTGANSGANVLTFGAGSRLTVL.

This chain connects TRBV20-1 to TRBJ1-1; D remains ambiguous. Germline values: CDR1 DFQATT, CDR2 SNEGSKA (reference sequence). The CDR3 consists of 11 residues. V dropped 6 bases and J dropped 7 bases, with 12 bases sitting between them. Here the CDR3 reads CSASLKGEAFF. Here the CDR3 DNA reads TGCAGTGCCTCCCTAAAGGGTGAAGCTTTCTTT.

J is TRBJ2-1 and V is TRBV2, with TRBD2 matching over 8 bases. CDR1 is SNHLY, CDR2 FYNNEI, per germline. After removal of 8 bases from V and 7 bases from J, the junction contained 13 bases not matched to a gene. This CDR3 has 15 residues. CDR3 residues: CASGDGRANLNEQFF. In nucleotides, the CDR3 is TGTGCCAGCGGGGACGGGAGGGCCAATCTAAATGAGCAGTTCTTC.

The chain carries TRBV11-2 and TRBJ2-1; D is uncertain. The germline V gene encodes CDR1 SGHAT and CDR2 FQNNGV. The length of the CDR3 is 11 residues. Trimming took off 3 bases at V and 6 bases at J, with 3 bases between the two ends. The CDR3 DNA follows: TGTGCCAGCAGCTTCCTCAATGAGCAGTTCTTC. Its translation: CASSFLNEQFF. Complete variable domain (other parts from reference TRBV11-2 and TRBJ2-1): EAGVAQSPRYKIIEKRQSVAFWCNPISGHATLYWYQQILGQGPKLLIQFQNNGVVDDSQLPKDRFSAERLKGVDSTLKIQPAKLEDSAVYLCASSFLNEQFFGPGTRLTVL.

This clone appeared once. The chain recombines TRBV7-9 with TRBJ2-2; perhaps TRBD2 as D (5 bases). The CDR3 sequence is 14 residues long. V lost 2 bases and J lost 6, with 10 bases in between. From germline, CDR1 is SEHNR and CDR2 FQNEAQ (reference sequence). The CDR3: CASSLSLRAGELFF. In DNA, the CDR3 is TGTGCCAGCAGCTTAAGTTTGCGGGCCGGGGAGCTGTTTTTT. The full variable domain, in which reference TRBV7-9 and TRBJ2-2 provide the parts outside the CDR3, is DTGVSQNPRHKITKRGQNVTFRCDPISEHNRLYWYRQTLGQGPEFLTYFQNEAQLEKSRLLSDRFSAERPKGSFSTLEIQRTEQGDSAMYLCASSLSLRAGELFFGEGSRLTVL.

The gene calls are TRBV4-3 and TRBJ2-7; no reliable D call. The germline V and J ends were trimmed by 0 bases and 2 bases, with 11 bases remaining between them. The length of the CDR3 is 15 residues. The germline CDR1 and CDR2 sequences are LGHNA and YSLEER. CDR3 amino acids: CASSQDQRQTYEQYF. The DNA of the CDR3 is TGCGCCAGCAGCCAAGACCAAAGGCAAACCTACGAGCAGTACTTC.

In its sample, this clone was seen once. The rearrangement joins TRBV7-2 to TRBJ2-7; TRBD1 or TRBD2 may be the D gene (5 bases each). The V gene lost 5 bases and the J gene lost 6 bases, with 20 bases spanning the gap. CDR1 and CDR2 from the germline V gene are SGHTA and FQGNSA. CDR3 length: 15 residues. Here the CDR3 DNA reads TGTGCCAGCAGCCGCCGCCAGAGGGGTGGAGGCGAGCAGTACTTC. The encoded protein is CASSRRQRGGGEQYF.

The J gene is TRBJ2-3, the V gene TRBV12-5, with TRBD1 matching 7 bases. Trimming took 9 bases from V and 1 from J; bases not matched to a gene: 22. Germline V gene lookup returns CDR1 LGHNT and CDR2 FRNRAP. The CDR3 has 19 residues. The CDR3 coding sequence is TGTGCTAGGGAAAGGGACAGCCAGCCTCACTCCCTTGGCACAGATACGCAGTATTTT. Translation: CARERDSQPHSLGTDTQYF.

V and J are TRBV10-1 and TRBJ2-1; TRBD2 might be the D (6 bases). V gave up 4 bases and J gave up 4 bases, with 17 bases separating them. The CDR3 covers 16 residues. Germline CDR1 WNHNN, CDR2 SYGVQD (reference sequence). This CDR3 reads CASSGMAGSGYNEQFF. The CDR3 DNA reads as TGCGCCAGCAGTGGTATGGCGGGATCTGGGTACAATGAGCAGTTCTTC.

The chain joins TRBV11-2 to TRBJ1-1; tentative D call: TRBD1 (6 bases). Germline V CDR1 and CDR2: SGHAT, FQNNGV. The V and J ends lost 0 bases and 1 base respectively, with 6 bases between them. This CDR3 contains 14 residues. CDR3 region: CASSLEGGNTEAFF. The CDR3 DNA reads as TGTGCCAGCAGCTTAGAAGGGGGGAACACTGAAGCTTTCTTT.